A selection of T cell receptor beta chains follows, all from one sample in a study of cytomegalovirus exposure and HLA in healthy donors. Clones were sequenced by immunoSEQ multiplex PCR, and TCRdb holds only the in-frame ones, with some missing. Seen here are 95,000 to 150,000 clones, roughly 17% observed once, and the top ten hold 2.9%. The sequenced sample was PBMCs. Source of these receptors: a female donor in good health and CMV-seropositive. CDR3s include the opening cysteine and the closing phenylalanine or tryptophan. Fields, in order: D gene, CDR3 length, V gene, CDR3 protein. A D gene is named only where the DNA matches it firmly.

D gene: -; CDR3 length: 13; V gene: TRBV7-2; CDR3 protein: CASSFKGAPAAFF
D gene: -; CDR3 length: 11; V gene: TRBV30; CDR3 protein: CAWSGGETQYF
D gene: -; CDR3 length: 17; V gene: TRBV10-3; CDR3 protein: CAISESTTISGNSPLHF
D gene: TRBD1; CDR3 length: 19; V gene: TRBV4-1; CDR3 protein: CASSQRYPTGTDSYNEQFF
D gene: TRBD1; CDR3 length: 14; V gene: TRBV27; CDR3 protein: CASRRDRTTDTQYF
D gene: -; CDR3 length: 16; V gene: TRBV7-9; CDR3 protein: CASSWVGGDFNYGYTF
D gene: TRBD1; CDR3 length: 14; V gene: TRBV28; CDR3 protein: CASSAGTGKQKQYF
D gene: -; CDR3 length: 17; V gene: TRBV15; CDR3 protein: CATSINPPGTGANVLTF
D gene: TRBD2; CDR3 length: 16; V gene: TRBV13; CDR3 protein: CASSWGLAGGPWELFF
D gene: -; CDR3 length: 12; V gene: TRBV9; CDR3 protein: CASSPNGNEQFF
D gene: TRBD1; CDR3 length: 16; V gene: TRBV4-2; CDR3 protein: CASSQRTGGMSYGYTF
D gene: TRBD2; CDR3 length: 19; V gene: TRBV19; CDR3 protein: CASSLRLAGDWTGADTQYF
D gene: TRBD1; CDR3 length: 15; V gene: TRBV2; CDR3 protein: CASSDTGGFQETQYF
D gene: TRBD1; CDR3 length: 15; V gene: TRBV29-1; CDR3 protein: CSATRGTGGGGELFF
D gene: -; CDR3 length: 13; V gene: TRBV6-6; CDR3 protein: CASSFGQYNEQFF
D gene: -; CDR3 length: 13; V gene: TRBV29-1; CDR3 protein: CSVLNPPGNTIYF
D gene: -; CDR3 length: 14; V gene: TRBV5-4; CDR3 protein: CASSLFQGNSPLHF
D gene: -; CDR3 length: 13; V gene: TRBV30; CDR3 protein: CAWSVRGSETQYF
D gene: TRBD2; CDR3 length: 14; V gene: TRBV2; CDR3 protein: CASSLGDYDNEQFF
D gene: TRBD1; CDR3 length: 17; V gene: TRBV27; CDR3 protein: CASSWTGGKRGNQPQHF
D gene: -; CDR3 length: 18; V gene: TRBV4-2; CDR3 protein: CASSQVGGASRSNYGYTF
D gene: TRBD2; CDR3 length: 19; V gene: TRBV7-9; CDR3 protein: CASSLLLAQVFSSYNEQFF